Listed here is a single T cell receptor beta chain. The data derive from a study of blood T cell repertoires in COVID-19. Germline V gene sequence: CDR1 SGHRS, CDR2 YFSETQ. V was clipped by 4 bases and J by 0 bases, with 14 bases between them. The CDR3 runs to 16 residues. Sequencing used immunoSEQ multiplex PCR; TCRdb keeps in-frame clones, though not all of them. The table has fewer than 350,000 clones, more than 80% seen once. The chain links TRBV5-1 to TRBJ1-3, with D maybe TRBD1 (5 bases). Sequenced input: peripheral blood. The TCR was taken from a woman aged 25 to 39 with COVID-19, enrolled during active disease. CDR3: CASSPLGGNSGNTIYF. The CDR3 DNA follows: TGCGCCAGCAGCCCCTTGGGGGGGAACTCTGGAAACACCATATATTTT.